This T cell receptor beta chain was obtained from a study of CD8 T cells in ankylosing spondylitis. General study results and limits: Ankylosing spondylitis blood seemed to carry a telltale TCR beta motif made of under ten highly homologous variants. Reports say disease-linked clones showed up significantly more in matched ankylosing spondylitis synovial fluid. Some motif variants had been reported before (in reactive arthritis synovial fluid and blood).

This clonotype was seen only a few times. As yet, its antigen is unknown. This CDR3 has 14 amino acids. CDR1 is SEHNR and CDR2 is FQNEAQ in the germline V gene (reference sequence). The V end was cut by 4 bases, the J end by 5 bases, with 14 bases between. Each CDR3 protein is one row after TCRdb ran MiXCR on the 5' RACE reads. Seen here are hundreds of thousands of distinct CDR3 sequences, roughly 10% observed once, and the top ten hold more than 0.5%. This TCR derives from a male donor with ankylosing spondylitis. Sequencing input: blood, either unsorted or a sorted T cell fraction (not recorded which). V and J are TRBV7-9 and TRBJ2-5, with D possibly matching TRBD1 (6 bases). The CDR3 reads CASSSDRWGETQYF. CDR3 sequence (DNA): TGTGCCAGCAGCTCGGACAGATGGGGGGAGACCCAGTACTTC.